What follows are 25 T cell receptor beta chains derived from one specimen sequenced in a study of T cell repertoires in cytomegalovirus infection. MiXCR, applied by TCRdb to the reads, yields one record per CDR3 protein. The sample includes over 250,000 distinct CDR3 sequences, 20% to 25% of them seen just once. These receptors' antigens are unknown. The sequences come from cultured PBMCs, collected from culture after CMV antigen stimulation. The receptor set was obtained from a human donor in good health (CMV status not recorded). Some clones in this sample may be carry-over from other donors' samples.

This clonotype was detected many times. This chain uses TRBV24-1 with TRBJ2-1, with TRBD2 matching over 8 bases. The CDR3 runs 15 residues. Unmatched junction bases numbered 12, after V lost 8 bases and J lost 7 bases. Germline assignment: CDR1 KGHDR and CDR2 SFDVKD. The CDR3 DNA reads TGTGCCACCACTTTACTAGCGGACCGTCGGAATGAGCAGTTCTTC. It codes for CATTLLADRRNEQFF.

This clonotype occurred a few times. The J gene is TRBJ1-5, the V gene TRBV27; D is ambiguous. This CDR3 region has 13 residues. Trimming took off 5 bases at V and 7 bases at J, with 12 bases between the two ends. CDR1 is MNHEY, CDR2 SMNVEV, per germline (reference sequence). CDR3 sequence: CASSPTTEQPQHF. The DNA of the CDR3 is TGTGCCAGCAGTCCTACGACTGAACAGCCCCAGCATTTT.

This clonotype appeared many times. This rearrangement joins TRBV7-8 to TRBJ2-5, with D possibly TRBD2 on 6 matching bases. The CDR3 loop spans 15 amino acids. Trimming took off 4 bases at V and 4 bases at J, with 16 bases between the two ends. Germline values: CDR1 SGHVS, CDR2 FQNEAQ. For the CDR3, the DNA is TGTGCCAGCAGCTCAGGAGGGCGGGATGGAGAGACCCAGTACTTC. This translates into CASSSGGRDGETQYF.

This clonotype has more than one count but fewer than ten. The chain links TRBV10-2 to TRBJ2-1; the D is unclear. V was shortened by 8 bases and J by 2 bases, with 10 bases between the two germline ends. The CDR3 is made up of 13 amino acids. Germline values: CDR1 WSHSY, CDR2 SAAADI. CDR3 nucleotide sequence: TGCGCCAGCGTGACCTCGACCTACAATGAGCAGTTCTTC. It is translated as CASVTSTYNEQFF.

The chain recombines TRBV7-8 with TRBJ2-3, with D perhaps TRBD1 or TRBD2 (6 bases each). CDR3 size: 16 residues. Trimming cost V 4 bases and J 4 bases, with 18 bases left between them. Germline CDR1 and CDR2: SGHVS and FQNEAQ. The CDR3 loop reads CASSSFGGLSPDTQYF. The CDR3 nucleotides read TGTGCCAGCAGCTCCTTTGGGGGGCTTAGCCCAGATACGCAGTATTTT. The whole variable domain, remainder taken from reference TRBV7-8 and TRBJ2-3, is GAGVSQSPRYKVAKRGQDVALRCDPISGHVSLFWYQQALGQGPEFLTYFQNEAQLDKSGLPSDRFFAERPEGSVSTLKIQRTQQEDSAVYLCASSSFGGLSPDTQYFGPGTRLTVL.

The chain combines TRBV4-1 with TRBJ2-5; D not certain. Germline-derived CDR1 and CDR2 are MGHRA and YSYEKL. V was cut by 1 base and J by 2 bases, with 8 bases left in between. The CDR3 contains 14 residues. Written as DNA, the CDR3 is TGCGCCAGCAGCCAAGCGGCAGTGCAAGAGACCCAGTACTTC. Amino acid sequence: CASSQAAVQETQYF.

This clonotype was counted only a few times. This chain links TRBV7-2 with TRBJ1-4; D ambiguous. The V gene's germline CDR1 is SGHTA and CDR2 FQGNSA. The CDR3 runs to 16 residues. V dropped 5 bases and J dropped 2 bases, with 15 bases sitting between them. The CDR3 coding sequence is TGTGCCAGCAGCCCTGGCCCCAGTAGGACTAATGAAAAACTGTTTTTT. Amino acids: CASSPGPSRTNEKLFF.

This clonotype was recorded only once. J is TRBJ1-3 and V is TRBV30, with TRBD1 identical over 9 bases. The V and J ends lost 3 bases and 4 bases, in that order; junction bases with no gene match: 4. The CDR3 totals 14 residues. The germline V gene has CDR1 GTSNPN and CDR2 SVGIG (reference sequence). CDR3 coding DNA: TGTGCCTGGAGCACCGGGACAGGGGGAAACACCATATATTTT. Its protein is CAWSTGTGGNTIYF.

The chain links TRBV7-3 to TRBJ2-1, with 8 bases aligning to TRBD2. The CDR3 is 17 amino acids. CDR1 and CDR2 from the germline V gene are SGHTA and FQGTGA. The ends lost 6 bases at V and 1 base at J; junction bases unmatched: 11. The CDR3 DNA sequence: TGTGCCAGCAGTTCCCTTCCACGGGAGGGGTCCTACAATGAGCAGTTCTTC. Amino acids: CASSSLPREGSYNEQFF.

This clonotype was picked up many times. The chain uses TRBV7-2 and TRBJ2-3, with 8 bases that match TRBD1. V lost 9 bases and J lost 1; bases outside the gene matches: 3. The CDR3 is 13 residues long. CDR1 is SGHTA, CDR2 FQGNSA, per germline. The CDR3 spells CASDRGGTDTQYF. The DNA of the CDR3 is TGTGCCAGTGACAGGGGCGGCACAGATACGCAGTATTTT.

J is TRBJ2-7 and V is TRBV7-4, with TRBD2 as a possible D gene (7 bases). Trimming pared 6 bases from V and 5 bases from J, leaving 17 bases between. CDR3 length: 14 amino acids. Germline loops: CDR1 SGHVT, CDR2 SQSDAQ. CDR3 in amino acids: CASSPEGGWNEQYF. CDR3 sequence (DNA): TGTGCCAGCAGTCCCGAGGGGGGGTGGAACGAGCAGTACTTC. Together with reference TRBV7-4 and TRBJ2-7, the CDR3 gives the full variable domain: GAGVSQSPRYKVAKRGRDVALRCDSISGHVTLYWYRQTLGQGSEVLTYSQSDAQRDKSGRPSGRFSAERPERSVSTLKIQRTEQGDSAVYLCASSPEGGWNEQYFGPGTRLTVT.

This clonotype was counted between two and nine times. V and J are TRBV6-5 and TRBJ1-1; 7 nucleotides agree with TRBD1. The CDR3 is made up of 13 amino acids. CDR1 is MNHEY, CDR2 SVGAGI, per germline. Trimming at V came to 2 bases and at J to 8 bases, leaving 5 bases not matched to a gene. CDR3 amino acids: CASSYLNRGEAFF. DNA of the CDR3: TGTGCCAGCAGTTACCTGAACAGGGGAGAAGCTTTCTTT.

This chain connects TRBV6-2 or TRBV6-3 to TRBJ2-1; 9 nucleotides agree with TRBD2. Germline V CDR1 and CDR2: MNHEY, SVGEGT. The CDR3 runs to 15 residues. The ends lost 2 bases at V and 5 bases at J; junction bases unmatched: 4. Here the CDR3 DNA reads TGTGCCAGCAGTTACGATCTAGCGGGGAACAATGAGCAGTTCTTC. Translated, it gives CASSYDLAGNNEQFF.

The gene calls are TRBV7-9 and TRBJ1-4, with TRBD1 matching 10 bases. The CDR3 spans 14 residues. Germline CDR1 and CDR2: SEHNR and FQNEAQ (reference sequence). The junction had 5 bases not matched to a gene; V was cut back by 5 bases and J by 8 bases. CDR3 in DNA: TGTGCCAGCAGCGACCGGGACAGGGGCGAAAAACTGTTTTTT. It yields the protein CASSDRDRGEKLFF.

This clonotype appeared many times. This chain connects TRBV7-6 to TRBJ2-5; 7 bases fit TRBD1. Losses at the gene ends were 6 bases for V and 5 bases for J; bases not matched to a gene: 15. The CDR3 runs 16 residues. Germline assignment: CDR1 SGHVS and CDR2 FNYEAQ. The CDR3 sequence: CASSFRRDSVGETQYF. The CDR3 nucleotides read TGTGCCAGCAGTTTCCGACGGGACAGTGTCGGCGAGACCCAGTACTTC.

This clonotype was counted a single time. The chain carries TRBV15 and TRBJ2-3; D gene ambiguous. The ends were cut back, 6 bases at V and 2 bases at J, with 15 bases in the middle. This CDR3 comprises 15 residues. Germline CDR1 and CDR2: LNHNV and YYDKDF (reference sequence). The CDR3 bases are TGTGCCACCAGACAGTTTACCTCTATCACAGATACGCAGTATTTT. Encoded protein: CATRQFTSITDTQYF.

V gene TRBV27 combines with J gene TRBJ2-1; D is undetermined. The germline V gene has CDR1 MNHEY and CDR2 SMNVEV (reference sequence). V lost 0 bases to trimming and J lost 4 bases, with 16 bases between them. This CDR3 contains 17 residues. The CDR3 protein is CASSLSAGGLGYNEQFF. CDR3 in DNA: TGTGCCAGCAGTTTATCCGCCGGCGGATTGGGGTACAATGAGCAGTTCTTC.

This chain uses TRBV12-3 or TRBV12-4 with TRBJ2-5; 7 positions agree with TRBD1. CDR3 length: 12 residues. V gave up 6 bases and J gave up 5 bases; unmatched junction bases: 3. The CDR3 DNA reads TGTGCCAGCAGCCTGACAGGGGAGACCCAGTACTTC. It translates to CASSLTGETQYF.

At least ten counts were recorded for this clonotype. J is TRBJ1-5 and V is TRBV7-9; the D gene is possibly TRBD1 (6 bases). Germline V gene sequence: CDR1 SEHNR, CDR2 FQNEAQ (reference sequence). The germline V and J ends were trimmed by 5 bases and 5 bases, with 16 bases remaining between them. This CDR3 region has 15 residues. The CDR3 sequence: CASSRGGSSYQPQHF. The CDR3 region has the DNA TGTGCCAGCAGCCGAGGGGGGAGTTCGTATCAGCCCCAGCATTTT.

This clonotype has ten or more counts. The chain links TRBV20-1 to TRBJ1-3; D is unresolved. The V end lost 6 bases, the J end lost 0 bases, and 9 bases lay between the germline ends. Germline assignment: CDR1 DFQATT and CDR2 SNEGSKA (reference sequence). The length of the CDR3 is 13 residues. The CDR3 DNA follows: TGCAGTGCCCCCCCGAGCTCTGGAAACACCATATATTTT. Translating gives CSAPPSSGNTIYF.

This clonotype has at least ten counts. The CDR3 sequence is CASSSQGHTNTEAFF. The CDR3 DNA follows: TGTGCCAGCAGCTCACAAGGACATACCAACACTGAAGCTTTCTTT. The chain couples TRBV7-2 to TRBJ1-1; D is possibly TRBD1 (5 bases). The germline V gene has CDR1 SGHTA and CDR2 FQGNSA. CDR3 size: 15 residues. Trimming removed 4 bases at V and 2 bases at J, with 14 bases between.

This clonotype occurred many times. The V call is TRBV7-2, the J call TRBJ2-3, with D perhaps being TRBD1 or TRBD2 (5 bases each). This CDR3 is built from 14 residues. Looked up from germline, CDR1 is SGHTA and CDR2 is FQGNSA. Trimming removed 6 bases from V and 2 bases from J, with 12 bases in between. CDR3 sequence: CASSLGPTTDTQYF. The CDR3 DNA sequence: TGTGCCAGCAGTTTGGGACCTACCACAGATACGCAGTATTTT.

This clonotype was recorded at least ten times. V and J are TRBV12-3 or TRBV12-4 and TRBJ1-1, with 9 positions matching TRBD1. The CDR3 runs to 14 residues. V was pared by 6 bases and J by 2 bases, with 4 bases of the junction left unmatched. The CDR3 nucleotides read TGTGCCAGCAGATCTACAGGGGGCAACACTGAAGCTTTCTTT. Translation gives CASRSTGGNTEAFF.

This chain uses TRBV20-1 with TRBJ2-3; the match to TRBD2 covers 11 bases. There are 16 residues in the CDR3. Germline V CDR1 and CDR2: DFQATT, SNEGSKA (reference sequence). V gave up 0 bases and J gave up 2 bases; unmatched junction bases: 4. CDR3 coding DNA: TGCAGTGCTAGAGATGCGACTAGCGGGAACACAGATACGCAGTATTTT. Protein product: CSARDATSGNTDTQYF.

This clonotype was recorded many times. The chain is built from TRBV6-1 and TRBJ2-7; TRBD2 agrees at 11 bases. The germline CDR1 and CDR2 sequences are MNHNS and SASEGT. The CDR3 has 15 residues. V lost 5 bases to trimming and J lost 2 bases; unmatched junction nucleotides: 5. The DNA for the CDR3 is TGTGCCAGCAGTCGACCTAGCGGGAGGCCCTACGAGCAGTACTTC. This codes for CASSRPSGRPYEQYF.